One and the same sample provided the 19 T cell receptor beta chains below, sequenced in a study of regulatory T cells in long-lasting Graves disease. This sample's time point: newly diagnosed GD, antithyroid drugs for less than 3 months. Making the TCR library involved RNA that had been extracted from PBMCs. TCR beta libraries were built with iRepertoire HTBI primers and Arm-PCR of CDR3 regions. TCRdb itself ran the multiplex PCR reads through MiXCR, one entry per CDR3 protein. The table includes around 230,000 distinct CDR3 sequences, around 16% detected once. The specimen comprised peripheral blood mononuclear cells (PBMCs), sampled at new diagnosis, from a patient treated with antithyroid drugs. These receptors all come from a female donor with Graves disease.

This clonotype was observed a single time. V and J are TRBV7-2 and TRBJ2-5; D is unresolved. The germline gives CDR1 SGHTA, CDR2 FQGNSA. V lost 3 bases and J 2 bases, leaving 10 bases between the germline ends. The CDR3 runs 14 residues. DNA of the CDR3: TGTGCCAGCAGCTTTAGGGCAGAACAAGAGACCCAGTACTTC. As protein: CASSFRAEQETQYF.

This clonotype was recorded many times. This chain links TRBV3-1 with TRBJ2-3; D possibly corresponds to TRBD2 (6 bases). V lost 4 bases, J lost 1 base, and 21 bases lay in between. Looked up from germline, CDR1 is LGHDT and CDR2 is YNNKEL (reference sequence). This CDR3 spans 18 amino acids. CDR3 protein: CASSRGRRVFVGTDTQYF. CDR3 nucleotides: TGTGCCAGCAGCCGTGGTAGGAGGGTGTTCGTGGGCACAGATACGCAGTATTTT.

This clonotype was seen many times. The chain uses TRBV20-1 and TRBJ1-1, with 8 bases lining up with TRBD1. The trim removed 1 base at V and 11 bases at J, leaving 12 bases unmatched. The CDR3 is made up of 14 amino acids. Germline lookup yields CDR1 DFQATT and CDR2 SNEGSKA (reference sequence). The CDR3 bases are TGCAGTGCTAGAGGCGGACAGGGAATTTTCGGGGCTTTCTTT. It encodes CSARGGQGIFGAFF.

The sample holds many counts of this clonotype. The chain uses TRBV20-1 and TRBJ1-6; no reliable D call. The CDR3 has 15 residues. The germline V and J ends were trimmed by 1 base and 3 bases, with 10 bases remaining between them. The germline V gene encodes CDR1 DFQATT and CDR2 SNEGSKA (reference sequence). The CDR3 spells CSARGKVIYNSPLHF. In DNA, the CDR3 is TGCAGTGCTAGAGGGAAGGTCATCTATAATTCACCCCTCCACTTT.

The J gene is TRBJ2-7, the V gene TRBV6-1; 7 bases fit TRBD1. Looked up from germline, CDR1 is MNHNS and CDR2 is SASEGT. The J segment lost 7 bases and the V segment lost 6 bases, leaving 15 bases of the junction unmatched. This CDR3 spans 15 amino acids. This CDR3 is CASSRTGTDRREQYF. DNA for the CDR3: TGTGCCAGCAGCCGAACCGGGACAGACCGGAGGGAGCAGTACTTC.

This rearrangement joins TRBV6-9 to TRBJ1-5; no reliable D call. Trimming took off 3 bases at V and 3 bases at J, with 12 bases between the two ends. Germline lookup yields CDR1 MNHGY and CDR2 SVAAGI. The length of the CDR3 is 15 residues. The CDR3 nucleotides are TGTGCCAGCAGTTACGAATCCACCCCCAATCAGCCCCAGCATTTT. Amino acid sequence: CASSYESTPNQPQHF.

The sample holds many counts of this clonotype. The gene calls are TRBV20-1 and TRBJ2-2; 7 nucleotides match TRBD1. From germline, CDR1 is DFQATT and CDR2 SNEGSKA (reference sequence). The CDR3 has 13 amino acids. V was clipped by 3 bases and J by 7 bases; unmatched bases: 5. CDR3 sequence: CSARDQGVGELFF. Here the CDR3 DNA reads TGCAGTGCTAGGGACCAGGGGGTCGGGGAGCTGTTTTTT.

Comment on this clonotype: Given a much more abundant clone one base away, this may be a read error. The CDR3 does not close with the conserved phenylalanine or tryptophan, likely indicating a read error. This sequence joins TRBV7-8 and TRBJ2-1, with D unclear. Deletions cut 2 bases from V and 0 bases from J, with 8 bases between. Germline V gene data show CDR1 as SGHVS and CDR2 as FQNEAQ. The CDR3 runs to 15 residues. DNA for the CDR3: TGTGCCAGCAGCTTATCGGCCATCTCCTACAATGAGCAGTTCTTA. Translated: CASSLSAISYNEQFL.

This clonotype was counted many times. The chain carries TRBV20-1 and TRBJ2-1; a weak D match, TRBD1 (7 bases). The V and J ends lost 8 bases and 8 bases respectively, with 16 bases between them. Germline values: CDR1 DFQATT, CDR2 SNEGSKA (reference sequence). The CDR3 has 12 residues. For the CDR3, the DNA is TGCAGTACAACCCAGGGGGAGGATGAGCAGTTCTTC. It yields the protein CSTTQGEDEQFF.

This clonotype was seen repeatedly, ten times or more. The chain uses TRBV20-1 and TRBJ1-4; a possible D gene is TRBD1 (5 bases). Deletions cut 6 bases from V and 5 bases from J, with 13 bases between. Germline CDR1 is DFQATT and CDR2 is SNEGSKA (reference sequence). The CDR3 length is 13 residues. The CDR3 DNA sequence: TGCAGTGCAATGCCGGGGGGAAATGAAAAACTGTTTTTT. Residues: CSAMPGGNEKLFF.

In regard to this clonotype: A far larger clone differs by one base, so this is likely a read error. The V and J genes are TRBV28 and TRBJ2-1; D gene ambiguous. Trimming stripped 6 bases from V and 10 bases from J, with 16 bases between. Germline V gene lookup returns CDR1 MDHEN and CDR2 SYDVKM. The CDR3 runs 13 residues. The CDR3: CASRYPSSYEQFF. CDR3 DNA sequence: TGTGCCAGCAGATACCCCTCCTCCTACGAGCAGTTCTTC.

Ten or more counts support this clonotype. The J gene is TRBJ2-5, the V gene TRBV14, with TRBD2 identical over 7 bases. Germline CDR1 and CDR2: SGHDN and FVKESK. V shed 4 bases and J 5 bases; nucleotides not matched to a gene: 10. The CDR3 spans 15 residues. CDR3 amino acids: CASSPSGTTGETQYF. The CDR3 DNA reads as TGTGCCAGCAGCCCCTCCGGGACTACGGGCGAGACCCAGTACTTC.

This clonotype was observed many times. The chain carries TRBV11-2 and TRBJ2-6; D may be TRBD1 (6 bases). CDR1 and CDR2 from the germline V gene are SGHAT and FQNNGV. The V gene lost 2 bases and the J gene lost 1 base, with 18 bases spanning the gap. This CDR3 is 19 amino acids long. The CDR3 DNA reads as TGTGCCAGCAGCTTAAGGTCCCCGGGACACCAATCTGGGGCCAACGTCCTGACTTTC. Its translation: CASSLRSPGHQSGANVLTF.

This clonotype was seen at least ten times. The rearrangement joins TRBV30 to TRBJ1-2, with D possibly being TRBD1 (6 bases). In germline, CDR1 is GTSNPN, CDR2 SVGIG (reference sequence). Trimming cost V 4 bases and J 7 bases, with 16 bases left between them. This CDR3 is 13 amino acids long. The CDR3 bases are TGTGCCTGGACCGGGGTGGGGGGCTCTGGCTACACCTTC. Protein sequence: CAWTGVGGSGYTF.

This clonotype was recorded many times. CDR3 sequence (DNA): TGTGCCAGCAGGCCGGGACAGTGGAACCAAGAGACCCAGTACTTC. Amino acids: CASRPGQWNQETQYF. The chain recombines TRBV2 with TRBJ2-5; TRBD1 matches 7 bases. Germline CDR1 reads SNHLY; CDR2 reads FYNNEI. The length of the CDR3 is 15 residues. Unmatched junction bases numbered 7, after V lost 6 bases and J lost 0 bases.

This clonotype was counted between two and nine times. One base away lies a much larger clone, so this may be a sequencing read error. The CDR3 nucleotides read TGTGCCAGCTCACCGTCCAGGGGGACCCACACTGAGCAGTTCTTC. Translated: CASSPSRGTHTEQFF. The chain employs TRBV18 and TRBJ2-5, with 7 bases lining up with TRBD1. The J call may be incorrect, as the DNA end agrees better with TRBJ2-1. This CDR3 has 15 amino acids. Germline assignment: CDR1 KGHSH and CDR2 LQKENI.

This clonotype came up many times. The V call is TRBV24-1, the J call TRBJ1-2; D is possibly TRBD1 (6 bases). Germline CDR1 KGHDR, CDR2 SFDVKD. The CDR3 extends over 14 amino acids. Deletions cut 3 bases from V and 3 bases from J, with 10 bases between. The CDR3: CATSDQQGHYGYTF. The CDR3 coding sequence is TGTGCCACCAGTGATCAACAGGGACACTATGGCTACACCTTC.

In its sample, this clonotype was seen many times. The genes are TRBV12-3 or TRBV12-4 and TRBJ2-7; 7 bases fit TRBD2. The CDR3 has 15 amino acids. J lost 2 bases, V lost 5 bases, and 9 bases had no gene match. The DNA of the CDR3 is TGTGCCAGCAGTCCGACCGCGGGACTAACCTACGAGCAGTACTTC. Residues: CASSPTAGLTYEQYF.

This clonotype has at least ten counts. The chain recombines TRBV11-3 with TRBJ1-1, with 10 positions matching TRBD1. CDR1 and CDR2 from the germline V gene are SGHNT and YENEEA. CDR3 length: 15 residues. The J segment lost 6 bases and the V segment lost 5 bases, leaving 9 bases of the junction unmatched. The DNA of the CDR3 is TGTGCCAGCAGCCCCTGGACAGGGGGGAAGGCTGAAGCTTTCTTT. Amino acid sequence: CASSPWTGGKAEAFF.